The clone carrying this T cell receptor beta chain turned up a few times. With 6 bases removed from V and 0 bases from J, the gap between germline ends came to 14 bases. Looked up from germline, CDR1 is MNHEY and CDR2 is SVGEGT. The CDR3 is made up of 15 amino acids. TCRdb re-derived calls from the RT-PCR reads in MiXCR, one entry per CDR3 protein. The profile shows fewer than 800,000 distinct CDR3 sequences, approximately 15% of them singletons. The sample taken for sequencing was memory CD4+ T cells from blood. The receptor was isolated from a female donor in good health, serving as a healthy control. This chain joins TRBV6-2 or TRBV6-3 and TRBJ1-1, with D hard to call. Here the CDR3 reads CASSRNRPLNTEAFF. Written as DNA, the CDR3 is TGTGCCAGCAGCCGAAATAGGCCCTTGAACACTGAAGCTTTCTTT.